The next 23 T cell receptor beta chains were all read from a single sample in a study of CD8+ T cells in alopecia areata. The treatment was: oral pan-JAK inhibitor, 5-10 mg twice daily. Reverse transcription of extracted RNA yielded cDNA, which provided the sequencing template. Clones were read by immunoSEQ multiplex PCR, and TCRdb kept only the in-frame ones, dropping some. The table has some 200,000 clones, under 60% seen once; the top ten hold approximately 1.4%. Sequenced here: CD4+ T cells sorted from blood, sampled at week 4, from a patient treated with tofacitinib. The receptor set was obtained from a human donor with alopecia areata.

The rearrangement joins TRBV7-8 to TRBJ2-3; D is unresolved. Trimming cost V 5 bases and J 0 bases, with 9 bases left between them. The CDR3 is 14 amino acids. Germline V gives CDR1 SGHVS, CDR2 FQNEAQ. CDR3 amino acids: CASSLRTSTDTQYF. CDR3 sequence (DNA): TGTGCCAGCAGCCTTCGGACCAGCACAGATACGCAGTATTTT.

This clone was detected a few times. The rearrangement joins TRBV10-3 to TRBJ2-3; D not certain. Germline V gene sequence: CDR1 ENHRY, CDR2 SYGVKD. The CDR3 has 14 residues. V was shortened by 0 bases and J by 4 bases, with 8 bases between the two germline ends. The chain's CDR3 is CAISESAGPDTQYF. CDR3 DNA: TGTGCCATCAGTGAGTCGGCCGGACCAGATACGCAGTATTTT.

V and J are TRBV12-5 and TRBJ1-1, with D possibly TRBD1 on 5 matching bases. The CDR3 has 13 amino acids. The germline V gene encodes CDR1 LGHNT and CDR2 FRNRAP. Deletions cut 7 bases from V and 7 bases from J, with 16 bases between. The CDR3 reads CASVVDSGGEAFF. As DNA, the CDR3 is TGTGCTAGTGTTGTTGACAGTGGGGGTGAAGCTTTCTTT. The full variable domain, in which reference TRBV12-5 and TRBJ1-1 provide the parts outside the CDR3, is DARVTQTPRHKVTEMGQEVTMRCQPILGHNTVFWYRQTMMQGLELLAYFRNRAPLDDSGMPKDRFSAEMPDATLATLKIQPSEPRDSAVYFCASVVDSGGEAFFGQGTRLTVV.

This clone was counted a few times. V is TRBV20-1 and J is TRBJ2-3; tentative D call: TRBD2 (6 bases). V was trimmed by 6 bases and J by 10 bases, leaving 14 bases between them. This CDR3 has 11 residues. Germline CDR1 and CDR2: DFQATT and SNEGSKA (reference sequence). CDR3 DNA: TGCAGTGCGGGGGGACCGTCACCGCAGTATTTT. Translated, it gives CSAGGPSPQYF.

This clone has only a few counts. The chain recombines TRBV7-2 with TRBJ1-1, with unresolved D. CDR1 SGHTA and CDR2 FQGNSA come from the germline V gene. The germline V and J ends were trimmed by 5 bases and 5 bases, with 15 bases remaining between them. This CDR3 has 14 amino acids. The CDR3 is CASSPEALGTEAFF. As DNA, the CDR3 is TGTGCCAGCAGCCCCGAGGCACTGGGAACTGAAGCTTTCTTT.

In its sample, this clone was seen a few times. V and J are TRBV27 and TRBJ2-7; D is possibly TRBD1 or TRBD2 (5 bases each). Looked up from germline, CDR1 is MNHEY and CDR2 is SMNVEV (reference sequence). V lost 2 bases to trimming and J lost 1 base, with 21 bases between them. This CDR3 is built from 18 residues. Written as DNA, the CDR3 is TGTGCCAGCAGTTTACGTATAGGGAGCCGGGACGGATCCTACGAGCAGTACTTC. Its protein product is CASSLRIGSRDGSYEQYF.

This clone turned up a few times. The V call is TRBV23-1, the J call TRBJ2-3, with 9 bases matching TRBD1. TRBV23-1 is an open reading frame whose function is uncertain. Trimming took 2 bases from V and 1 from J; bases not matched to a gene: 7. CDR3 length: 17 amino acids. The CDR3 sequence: CASSQPWDREGTDTQYF. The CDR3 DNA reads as TGCGCCAGCAGTCAACCTTGGGACAGGGAAGGCACAGATACGCAGTATTTT.

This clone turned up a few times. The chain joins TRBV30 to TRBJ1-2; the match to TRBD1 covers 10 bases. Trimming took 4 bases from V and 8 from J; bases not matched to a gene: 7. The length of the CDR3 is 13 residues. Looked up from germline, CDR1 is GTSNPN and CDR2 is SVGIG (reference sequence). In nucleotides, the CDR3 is TGTGCCTGGATTCCCGGGACAGGGGTGGGCTACACCTTC. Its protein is CAWIPGTGVGYTF.

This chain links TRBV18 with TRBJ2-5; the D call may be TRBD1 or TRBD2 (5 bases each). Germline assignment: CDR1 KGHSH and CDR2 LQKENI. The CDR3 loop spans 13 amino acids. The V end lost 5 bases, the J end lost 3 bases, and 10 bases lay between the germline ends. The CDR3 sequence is CASSRDGKETQYF. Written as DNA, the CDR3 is TGTGCCAGCTCAAGGGACGGAAAAGAGACCCAGTACTTC.

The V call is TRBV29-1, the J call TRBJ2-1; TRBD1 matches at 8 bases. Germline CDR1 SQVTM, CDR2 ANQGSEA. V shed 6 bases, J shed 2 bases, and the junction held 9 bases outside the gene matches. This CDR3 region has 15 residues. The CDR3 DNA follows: TGCAGCGTAGCTTCGGGACAGGCGACCTACAATGAGCAGTTCTTC. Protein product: CSVASGQATYNEQFF.

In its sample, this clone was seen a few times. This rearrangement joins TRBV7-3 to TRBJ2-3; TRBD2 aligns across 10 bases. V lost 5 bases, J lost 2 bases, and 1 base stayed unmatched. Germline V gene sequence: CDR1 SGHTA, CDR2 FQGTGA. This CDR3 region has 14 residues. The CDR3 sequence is CASSLAGATDTQYF. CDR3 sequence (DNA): TGTGCCAGCAGCCTAGCGGGGGCCACAGATACGCAGTATTTT.

For the CDR3, the DNA is TGTGCCAGCAGTGGGAGACAGGGGACGGGCAATGAGCAGTTCTTC. Protein: CASSGRQGTGNEQFF. This chain links TRBV25-1 with TRBJ2-1, with 8 bases identical to TRBD1. Trimming cost V 4 bases and J 6 bases; bases outside gene matches: 8. This CDR3 has 15 residues. The V gene's germline CDR1 is MGHDK and CDR2 SYGVNS.

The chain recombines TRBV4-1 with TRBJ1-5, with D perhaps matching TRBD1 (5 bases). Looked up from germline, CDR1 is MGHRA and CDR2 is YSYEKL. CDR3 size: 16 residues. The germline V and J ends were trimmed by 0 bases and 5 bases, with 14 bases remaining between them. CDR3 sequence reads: CASSQDGAGIYQPQHF. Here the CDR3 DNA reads TGCGCCAGCAGCCAAGATGGGGCCGGGATATATCAGCCCCAGCATTTT.

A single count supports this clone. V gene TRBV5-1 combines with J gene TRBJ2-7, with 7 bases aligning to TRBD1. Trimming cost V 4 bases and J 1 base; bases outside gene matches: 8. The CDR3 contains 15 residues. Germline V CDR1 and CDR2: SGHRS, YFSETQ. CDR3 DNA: TGCGCCAGCAGCGGGCAGGGGACAGATTCCTACGAGCAGTACTTC. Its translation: CASSGQGTDSYEQYF. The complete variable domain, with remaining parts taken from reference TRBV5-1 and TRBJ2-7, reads KAGVTQTPRYLIKTRGQQVTLSCSPISGHRSVSWYQQTPGQGLQFLFEYFSETQRNKGNFPGRFSGRQFSNSRSEMNVSTLELGDSALYLCASSGQGTDSYEQYFGPGTRLTVT.

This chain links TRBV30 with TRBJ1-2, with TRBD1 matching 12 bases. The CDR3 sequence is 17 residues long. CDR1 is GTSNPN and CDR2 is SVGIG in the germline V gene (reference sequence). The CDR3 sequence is CAHYPGQGAKGGYGYTF. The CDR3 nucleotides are TGTGCTCACTACCCGGGACAGGGGGCAAAGGGAGGTTATGGCTACACCTTC. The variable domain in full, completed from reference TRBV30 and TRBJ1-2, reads SQTIHQWPATLVQPVGSPLSLECTVEGTSNPNLYWYRQAAGRGLQLLFYSVGIGQISSEVPQNLSASRPQDRQFILSSKKLLLSDSGFYLCAHYPGQGAKGGYGYTFGSGTRLTVV.

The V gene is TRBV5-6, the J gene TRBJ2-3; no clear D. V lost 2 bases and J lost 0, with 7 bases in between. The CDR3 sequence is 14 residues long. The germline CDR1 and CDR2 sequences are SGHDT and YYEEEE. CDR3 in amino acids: CASSFRASTDTQYF. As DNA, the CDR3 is TGTGCCAGCAGCTTCCGGGCTAGCACAGATACGCAGTATTTT.

CDR3 DNA: TGCGCCAGCAGCCAAGGCGTAAGGGCCGGGGAGCTGTTTTTT. This sequence encodes CASSQGVRAGELFF. The chain links TRBV4-1 to TRBJ2-2, with unresolved D. CDR3 length: 14 residues. The V gene's germline CDR1 is MGHRA and CDR2 YSYEKL. V lost 1 base, J lost 6 bases, and 9 bases lay in between.

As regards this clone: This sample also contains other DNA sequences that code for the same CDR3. CDR3 region: CSVAAGDYGYTF. CDR3 in DNA: TGCAGCGTAGCAGCAGGGGACTATGGCTACACCTTC. The chain links TRBV29-1 to TRBJ1-2, with a tentative D call TRBD1 (6 bases). The germline V and J ends were trimmed by 6 bases and 3 bases, with 11 bases remaining between them. Per germline, CDR1 SQVTM and CDR2 ANQGSEA. The CDR3 runs 12 residues.

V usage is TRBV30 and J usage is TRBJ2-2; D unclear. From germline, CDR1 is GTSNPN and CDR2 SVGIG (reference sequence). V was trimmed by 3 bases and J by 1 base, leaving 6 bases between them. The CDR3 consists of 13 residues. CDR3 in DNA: TGTGCCTGGAGCCCCTGGAACACCGGGGAGCTGTTTTTT. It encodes CAWSPWNTGELFF.

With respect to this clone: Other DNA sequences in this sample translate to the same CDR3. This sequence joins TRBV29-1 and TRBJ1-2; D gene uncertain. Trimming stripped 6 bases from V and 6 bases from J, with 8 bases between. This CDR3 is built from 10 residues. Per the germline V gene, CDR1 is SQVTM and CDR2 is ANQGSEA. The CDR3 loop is CSVDSDGYTF. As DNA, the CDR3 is TGCAGCGTAGACTCGGATGGCTACACCTTC.

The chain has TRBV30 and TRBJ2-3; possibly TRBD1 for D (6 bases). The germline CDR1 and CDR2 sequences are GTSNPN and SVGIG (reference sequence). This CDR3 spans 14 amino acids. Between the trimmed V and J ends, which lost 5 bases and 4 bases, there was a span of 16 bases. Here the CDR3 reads CAWQTGLRADTQYF. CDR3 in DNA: TGTGCCTGGCAGACAGGCTTAAGGGCAGATACGCAGTATTTT.

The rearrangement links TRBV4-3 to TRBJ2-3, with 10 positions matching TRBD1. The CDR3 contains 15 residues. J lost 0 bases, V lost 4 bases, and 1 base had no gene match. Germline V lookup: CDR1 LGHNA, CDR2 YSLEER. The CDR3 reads CASSPGQGSTDTQYF. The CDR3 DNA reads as TGCGCCAGCAGCCCGGGACAGGGGAGCACAGATACGCAGTATTTT.

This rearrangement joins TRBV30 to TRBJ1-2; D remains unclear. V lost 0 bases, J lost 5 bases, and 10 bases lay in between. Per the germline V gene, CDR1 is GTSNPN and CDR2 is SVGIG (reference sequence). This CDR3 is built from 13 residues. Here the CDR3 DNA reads TGTGCCTGGAGTGTGGCCGTGAAATATGGCTACACCTTC. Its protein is CAWSVAVKYGYTF. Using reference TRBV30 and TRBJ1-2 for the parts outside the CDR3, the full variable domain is SQTIHQWPATLVQPVGSPLSLECTVEGTSNPNLYWYRQAAGRGLQLLFYSVGIGQISSEVPQNLSASRPQDRQFILSSKKLLLSDSGFYLCAWSVAVKYGYTFGSGTRLTVV.